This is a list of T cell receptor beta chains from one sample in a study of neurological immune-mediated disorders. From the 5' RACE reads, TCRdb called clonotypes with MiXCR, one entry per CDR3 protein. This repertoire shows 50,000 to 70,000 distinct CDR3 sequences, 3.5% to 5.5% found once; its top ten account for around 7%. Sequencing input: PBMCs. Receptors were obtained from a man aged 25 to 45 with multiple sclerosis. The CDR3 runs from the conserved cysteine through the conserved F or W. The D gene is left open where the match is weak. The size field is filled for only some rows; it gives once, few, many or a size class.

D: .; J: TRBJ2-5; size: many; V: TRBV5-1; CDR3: CASSLRPVQETQYF; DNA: TGCGCCAGCAGCTTGCGTCCAGTCCAAGAGACCCAGTACTTC
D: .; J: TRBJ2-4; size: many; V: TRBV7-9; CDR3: CASSPRYRKVESAKNIQYF; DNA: TGTGCCAGCAGCCCCCGTTACAGGAAAGTTGAGTCTGCCAAAAACATTCAGTACTTC
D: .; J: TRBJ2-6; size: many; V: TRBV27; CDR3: CASTQGPGANVLTF; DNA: TGTGCCAGCACGCAGGGGCCTGGGGCCAACGTCCTGACTTTC
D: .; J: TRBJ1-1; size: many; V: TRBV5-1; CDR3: CASSLGVGSTEAFF; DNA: TGCGCCAGCAGCTTAGGGGTCGGGAGCACTGAAGCTTTCTTT
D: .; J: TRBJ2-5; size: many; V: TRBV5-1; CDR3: CASSAPQSQETQYF; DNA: TGCGCCAGCAGCGCCCCACAGAGCCAAGAGACCCAGTACTTC
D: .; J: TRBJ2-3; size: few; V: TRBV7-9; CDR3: CASKRGNTDTQYF; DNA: TGTGCCAGCAAAAGGGGTAACACAGATACGCAGTATTTT
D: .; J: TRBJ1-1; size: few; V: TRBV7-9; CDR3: CASSLGGLEEAFF; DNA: TGTGCCAGCAGCTTGGGGGGGCTTGAAGAAGCTTTCTTT
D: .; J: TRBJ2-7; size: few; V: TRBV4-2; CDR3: CASSQETHGYEQYF; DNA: TGTGCCAGCAGCCAAGAGACTCACGGGTACGAGCAGTACTTC
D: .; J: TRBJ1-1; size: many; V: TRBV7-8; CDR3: CASTPMNTEAFF; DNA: TGTGCCAGCACCCCCATGAACACTGAAGCTTTCTTT
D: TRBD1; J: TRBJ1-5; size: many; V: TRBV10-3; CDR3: CAISESIMGQGGQPQHF; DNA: TGTGCCATCAGTGAGTCGATAATGGGACAGGGAGGTCAGCCCCAGCATTTT
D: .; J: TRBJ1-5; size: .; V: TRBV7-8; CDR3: CASSPKDSYQPQNF; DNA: TGTGCCAGCAGCCCGAAGGACAGCTATCAGCCCCAGAATTTT
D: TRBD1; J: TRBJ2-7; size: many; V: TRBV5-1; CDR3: CASSYTGGSEQYF; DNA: TGCGCCAGCAGCTATACAGGGGGGAGCGAGCAGTACTTC
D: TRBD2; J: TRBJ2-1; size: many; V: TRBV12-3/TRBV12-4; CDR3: CASSSRGGAVDEQFF; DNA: TGTGCCAGCAGTTCACGCGGGGGGGCCGTCGATGAGCAGTTCTTC
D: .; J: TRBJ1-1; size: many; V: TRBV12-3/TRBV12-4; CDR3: CASSRGAPSNTEAFF; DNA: TGTGCCAGCAGTCGAGGAGCTCCATCGAACACTGAAGCTTTCTTT
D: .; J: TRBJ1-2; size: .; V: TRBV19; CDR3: CASSISDGYTF; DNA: TGTGCCAGTAGTATAAGTGATGGCTACACCTTC
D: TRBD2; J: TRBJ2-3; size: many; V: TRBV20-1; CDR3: CSARSLLAGGPGDTQYF; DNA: TGCAGTGCTAGAAGCCTACTAGCGGGGGGGCCTGGAGATACGCAGTATTTT
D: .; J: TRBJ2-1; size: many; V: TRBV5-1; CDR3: CASSPGGAGSVNNEQFF; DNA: TGCGCCAGCAGCCCAGGGGGAGCGGGGTCGGTCAACAATGAGCAGTTCTTC
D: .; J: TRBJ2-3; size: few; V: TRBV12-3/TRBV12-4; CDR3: CAEGGPRPDTQYF; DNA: TGTGCCGAGGGGGGCCCTCGTCCAGATACGCAGTATTTT
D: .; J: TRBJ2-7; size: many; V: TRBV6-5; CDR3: CASSSRNPAVDEQYF; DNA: TGTGCCAGCAGTTCCCGAAACCCGGCGGTCGACGAGCAGTACTTC
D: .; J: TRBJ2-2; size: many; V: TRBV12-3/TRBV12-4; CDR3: CASSLGRKLGELFF; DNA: TGTGCCAGCAGTTTAGGCCGTAAACTTGGGGAGCTGTTTTTT
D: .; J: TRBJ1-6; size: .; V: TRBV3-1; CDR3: CASSQEWASSADSPLHF; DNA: TGTGCCAGCAGCCAAGAATGGGCCTCTTCGGCTGATTCACCCCTCCACTTT